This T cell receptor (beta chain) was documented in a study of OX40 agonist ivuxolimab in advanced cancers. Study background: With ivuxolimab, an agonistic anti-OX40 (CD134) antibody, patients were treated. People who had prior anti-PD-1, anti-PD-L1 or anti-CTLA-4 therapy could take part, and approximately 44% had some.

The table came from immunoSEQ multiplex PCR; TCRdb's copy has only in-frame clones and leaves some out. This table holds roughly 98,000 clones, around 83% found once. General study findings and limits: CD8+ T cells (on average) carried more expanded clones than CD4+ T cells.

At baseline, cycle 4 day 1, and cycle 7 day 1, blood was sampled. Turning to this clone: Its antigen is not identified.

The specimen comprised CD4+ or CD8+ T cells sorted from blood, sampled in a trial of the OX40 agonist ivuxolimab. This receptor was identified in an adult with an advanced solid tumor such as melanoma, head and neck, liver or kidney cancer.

As DNA, the CDR3 is TGTGCCAGTACCGGGACAACTAACTATGGCTACACCTTC. Residues: CASTGTTNYGYTF. The J gene is TRBJ1-2, the V gene TRBV19, with D perhaps matching TRBD1 (6 bases). Germline V gene sequence: CDR1 LNHDA, CDR2 SQIVND (reference sequence). The ends were cut back, 7 bases at V and 0 bases at J, with 9 bases in the middle. The CDR3 is 13 amino acids.